The 32 T cell receptor beta chains given below trace back to one sample, sequenced in a study of shared clonotypes between healthy human individuals. The protocol was immunoSEQ multiplex PCR, while the TCRdb copy is restricted to in-frame clones and leaves out a portion. The table lists about 2.5 million clones, about 90% of them singletons, with approximately 0.41% in the top ten. The sample consisted of naive CD4+ T cells from PBMCs. Subset of the sample: CD45RA+ positively selected. These receptors originate from a man between 18 and 35 years old in good health. Some clones in this sample may be carry-over from other donors' samples.

This clone was found once. V usage is TRBV27 and J usage is TRBJ1-5; possible D gene TRBD1, 5 bases. The V gene lost 2 bases and the J gene lost 4 bases, with 18 bases spanning the gap. This CDR3 comprises 17 residues. Per germline, CDR1 MNHEY and CDR2 SMNVEV (reference sequence). CDR3 sequence (DNA): TGTGCCAGCAGTTTAAAAGCGACAGCCCGAAGTAATCAGCCCCAGCATTTT. It yields the protein CASSLKATARSNQPQHF.

The chain couples TRBV30 to TRBJ2-7; D is ambiguous. Trimming removed 0 bases from V and 0 bases from J, with 18 bases in between. The V gene's germline CDR1 is GTSNPN and CDR2 SVGIG (reference sequence). This CDR3 comprises 17 residues. The CDR3 here is CAWSVRGWSGPSYEQYF. The CDR3 DNA is TGTGCCTGGAGTGTACGAGGCTGGTCGGGTCCCTCCTACGAGCAGTACTTC.

This clone has more than one count but fewer than ten. At the DNA level, this CDR3 is encoded by other sequences in the same sample as well. CDR3: CASSIGGNTEAFF. In DNA, the CDR3 is TGTGCCAGTAGTATCGGGGGGAACACTGAAGCTTTCTTT. The chain carries TRBV19 and TRBJ1-1; tentatively, D is TRBD1 (5 bases). V was shortened by 3 bases and J by 1 base, with 6 bases between the two germline ends. Germline V CDR1 and CDR2: LNHDA, SQIVND (reference sequence). The CDR3 totals 13 residues.

J is TRBJ2-6 and V is TRBV15, with TRBD2 as a possible D gene (5 bases). The V end was cut by 0 bases, the J end by 3 bases, with 15 bases between. From germline, CDR1 is LNHNV and CDR2 YYDKDF (reference sequence). This CDR3 region has 18 residues. CDR3 coding DNA: TGTGCCACCAGCAGAGATACGGGGTTAAGTCGTGGGGCCAACGTCCTGACTTTC. Translation: CATSRDTGLSRGANVLTF.

The gene calls are TRBV6-5 and TRBJ1-1; D not certain. This CDR3 is built from 13 residues. Between the trimmed V and J ends, which lost 6 bases and 0 bases, there was a span of 8 bases. Per germline, CDR1 MNHEY and CDR2 SVGAGI. CDR3 sequence (DNA): TGTGCCAGCAGGCGCCCATTGAACACTGAAGCTTTCTTT. This codes for CASRRPLNTEAFF.

The CDR3 bases are TGTGCCAGCAGCTTAAAGGTGGACTACACCTACGAGCAGTACTTC. Translation gives CASSLKVDYTYEQYF. The V call is TRBV7-9, the J call TRBJ2-7; D may be TRBD2 (6 bases). V was shortened by 2 bases and J by 2 bases, with 13 bases between the two germline ends. The CDR3 consists of 15 residues. Germline-derived CDR1 and CDR2 are SEHNR and FQNEAQ (reference sequence).

The gene calls are TRBV27 and TRBJ2-1; TRBD2 matches at 15 bases. Germline CDR1 MNHEY, CDR2 SMNVEV (reference sequence). With V trimmed by 5 bases and J by 7 bases, 6 bases remained unmatched. The CDR3 is 16 amino acids. DNA of the CDR3: TGTGCCAGCAGTAGAACCGGGACTAGCGGGGGGAATGAGCAGTTCTTC. Translated: CASSRTGTSGGNEQFF.

This sequence joins TRBV5-1 and TRBJ2-5, with D perhaps matching TRBD1 (6 bases). CDR3 length equals 14 residues. Deletions cut 2 bases from V and 0 bases from J, with 8 bases between. CDR1 and CDR2 from the germline V gene are SGHRS and YFSETQ. CDR3 residues: CASSFGTNQETQYF. The DNA of the CDR3 is TGCGCCAGCAGCTTCGGGACAAACCAAGAGACCCAGTACTTC.

This clone is a singleton in its sample. The rearrangement links TRBV21-1 to TRBJ1-1. TRBV21-1 counts as a pseudogene. This CDR3 has 16 residues. CDR3 residues: CASTPSSGRMNTEAFF. The CDR3 DNA follows: TGTGCCAGCACCCCCTCCTCGGGACGGATGAACACTGAAGCTTTCTTT.

The CDR3 protein is CASNAGYQETQYF. The CDR3 coding sequence is TGCGCCAGCAACGCGGGGTACCAAGAGACCCAGTACTTC. V and J are TRBV5-1 and TRBJ2-5; TRBD2 is a possible D gene (6 bases). V lost 6 bases and J 0 bases, leaving 9 bases between the germline ends. This CDR3 has 13 amino acids. Per the germline V gene, CDR1 is SGHRS and CDR2 is YFSETQ. Looking up the rest from reference TRBV5-1 and TRBJ2-5 gives the full variable domain: KAGVTQTPRYLIKTRGQQVTLSCSPISGHRSVSWYQQTPGQGLQFLFEYFSETQRNKGNFPGRFSGRQFSNSRSEMNVSTLELGDSALYLCASNAGYQETQYFGPGTRLLVL.

This chain uses TRBV7-2 with TRBJ1-1, with D tentatively TRBD1 (6 bases). V gave up 3 bases and J gave up 1 base, with 9 bases separating them. CDR3 size: 14 residues. CDR1 and CDR2 from the germline V gene are SGHTA and FQGNSA. The CDR3 reads CASSFGTSNTEAFF. The CDR3, as DNA: TGTGCCAGCAGCTTCGGGACATCGAACACTGAAGCTTTCTTT.

V gene TRBV11-2 combines with J gene TRBJ2-7; perhaps TRBD2 as D (6 bases). This CDR3 contains 16 residues. CDR1 is SGHAT, CDR2 FQNNGV, per germline. Trimming took off 4 bases at V and 1 base at J, with 17 bases between the two ends. CDR3 nucleotides: TGTGCCAGCAGCTCTCCTAGCCTAGCGAGGTCCTACGAGCAGTACTTC. Residues: CASSSPSLARSYEQYF.

The V call is TRBV4-1, the J call TRBJ2-7; no firm D call. Germline CDR1 reads MGHRA; CDR2 reads YSYEKL. Trimming pared 1 base from V and 2 bases from J, leaving 15 bases between. The CDR3 is 16 residues long. The CDR3, as DNA: TGCGCCAGCAGCCAAGTCGTCCCAGGAAACCCCTACGAGCAGTACTTC. Translating it yields CASSQVVPGNPYEQYF.

The chain carries TRBV14 and TRBJ1-1, with D uncertain. CDR1 and CDR2 from the germline V gene are SGHDN and FVKESK. The CDR3 length is 14 residues. V was shortened by 4 bases and J by 0 bases, with 9 bases between the two germline ends. The CDR3 coding sequence is TGTGCCAGCAGCCGAGGAGGGATGAACACTGAAGCTTTCTTT. Translating gives CASSRGGMNTEAFF.

This clone was found once. This chain uses TRBV5-5 with TRBJ2-3, with unresolved D. The CDR3 is 12 amino acids. Germline CDR1 reads SGHKS; CDR2 reads YYEKEE (reference sequence). Between the trimmed V and J ends, which lost 2 bases and 3 bases, there was a span of 4 bases. This CDR3 is CASSFQTDTQYF. Here the CDR3 DNA reads TGTGCCAGCAGCTTTCAAACAGATACGCAGTATTTT.

The rearrangement links TRBV28 to TRBJ1-2; a possible D gene is TRBD1 (5 bases). The V end lost 2 bases, the J end lost 8 bases, and 12 bases lay between the germline ends. The CDR3 is 13 residues long. The germline gives CDR1 MDHEN, CDR2 SYDVKM. The CDR3 region has the DNA TGTGCCAGCAGTTTAGGGACTGATGGGGGCTACACCTTC. This translates into CASSLGTDGGYTF.

The chain couples TRBV2 to TRBJ1-6; D is unresolved. V was pared by 6 bases and J by 9 bases, with 15 bases between. The germline gives CDR1 SNHLY, CDR2 FYNNEI. The CDR3 length is 14 residues. DNA for the CDR3: TGTGCCAGCAGCAGGACGGGGTTGGGTTCACCCCTCCACTTT. Amino acid sequence: CASSRTGLGSPLHF. Full variable domain (remainder filled in from reference TRBV2 and TRBJ1-6): EPEVTQTPSHQVTQMGQEVILRCVPISNHLYFYWYRQILGQKVEFLVSFYNNEISEKSEIFDDQFSVERPDGSNFTLKIRSTKLEDSAMYFCASSRTGLGSPLHFGNGTRLTVT.

The gene calls are TRBV5-1 and TRBJ1-1; no firm D call. From germline, CDR1 is SGHRS and CDR2 YFSETQ. The CDR3 has 12 residues. Trimming removed 0 bases from V and 12 bases from J, with 12 bases in between. Here the CDR3 reads CASSLEEGNTFF. For the CDR3, the DNA is TGCGCCAGCAGCTTGGAGGAGGGTAATACTTTCTTT.

This clone was observed a single time. The chain carries TRBV28 and TRBJ2-1; the D is unclear. There are 12 residues in the CDR3. Germline V gives CDR1 MDHEN, CDR2 SYDVKM. Trimming removed 10 bases from V and 8 bases from J, with 15 bases in between. The DNA of the CDR3 is TGTGCCACCACGACTGCTCGGGATGAGCAGTTCTTC. This codes for CATTTARDEQFF.

The gene calls are TRBV19 and TRBJ2-7, with TRBD2 matching 7 bases. Germline CDR1 LNHDA, CDR2 SQIVND (reference sequence). The CDR3 loop spans 11 amino acids. V dropped 5 bases and J dropped 6; count of bases not matched to a gene: 1. CDR3 in amino acids: CASSGGVEQYF. For the CDR3, the DNA is TGTGCCAGTAGTGGGGGGGTCGAGCAGTACTTC.

The table lists this clone with a count of one. The DNA for the CDR3 is TGCAGTGCTAGTGGGGACAGGCAGTTCTTC. Encoded protein: CSASGDRQFF. The gene calls are TRBV20-1 and TRBJ2-1; TRBD1 matches 7 bases. V shed 3 bases and J 12 bases; nucleotides not matched to a gene: 2. There are 10 residues in the CDR3. Germline V gene data show CDR1 as DFQATT and CDR2 as SNEGSKA (reference sequence).

V gene TRBV29-1 combines with J gene TRBJ2-3, with 12 bases matching TRBD2. CDR3 length: 18 residues. The germline CDR1 and CDR2 sequences are SQVTM and ANQGSEA. J lost 6 bases, V lost 0 bases, and 13 bases had no gene match. The CDR3 DNA sequence: TGCAGCGTTGAAGATCTTCTAAGGACTAGCGGGATGTTCGATACGCAGTATTTT. It encodes CSVEDLLRTSGMFDTQYF.

The chain couples TRBV29-1 to TRBJ1-2; D call uncertain. Trimming shortened V by 6 bases and J by 1 base, and 6 bases separated the two germline ends. The CDR3 totals 11 residues. Germline V lookup: CDR1 SQVTM, CDR2 ANQGSEA. The CDR3 nucleotides are TGCAGCGTCCGTGATAACTATGGCTACACCTTC. Translated, it gives CSVRDNYGYTF.

The gene calls are TRBV5-1 and TRBJ1-2; D perhaps matches TRBD1 (5 bases). The germline gives CDR1 SGHRS, CDR2 YFSETQ. V was pared by 3 bases and J by 6 bases, with 18 bases between. The CDR3 has 15 amino acids. This CDR3 is CASSSGTTPGHGYTF. DNA for the CDR3: TGCGCCAGCAGCTCTGGGACGACCCCGGGGCATGGCTACACCTTC. The full variable domain, its missing parts supplied by reference TRBV5-1 and TRBJ1-2, is KAGVTQTPRYLIKTRGQQVTLSCSPISGHRSVSWYQQTPGQGLQFLFEYFSETQRNKGNFPGRFSGRQFSNSRSEMNVSTLELGDSALYLCASSSGTTPGHGYTFGSGTRLTVV.

The V gene is TRBV7-9, the J gene TRBJ1-5; D not certain. Germline CDR1 SEHNR, CDR2 FQNEAQ (reference sequence). Trimming stripped 4 bases from V and 0 bases from J, with 4 bases between. The CDR3 is 13 amino acids. Written as DNA, the CDR3 is TGTGCCAGCAGCTGGTATAGCAATCAGCCCCAGCATTTT. This encodes CASSWYSNQPQHF.

The J gene is TRBJ1-3, the V gene TRBV28; D gene ambiguous. CDR1 and CDR2 from the germline V gene are MDHEN and SYDVKM. Trimming took off 3 bases at V and 7 bases at J, with 10 bases between the two ends. CDR3 size: 13 residues. The CDR3 reads CASSFYPGNTIYF. The CDR3 DNA is TGTGCCAGCAGTTTTTACCCCGGCAACACCATATATTTT. Full variable domain (rest looked up from reference TRBV28 and TRBJ1-3): DVKVTQSSRYLVKRTGEKVFLECVQDMDHENMFWYRQDPGLGLRLIYFSYDVKMKEKGDIPEGYSVSREKKERFSLILESASTNQTSMYLCASSFYPGNTIYFGEGSWLTVV.

This chain joins TRBV11-2 and TRBJ2-1; 9 bases are a match to TRBD1. The CDR3 length is 15 residues. The germline V gene encodes CDR1 SGHAT and CDR2 FQNNGV. J was trimmed by 9 bases and V by 1 base; bases with no gene match: 7. The CDR3 coding sequence is TGTGCCAGCAGCTTAGGGGACAGGGCCGCTATTGAGCAGTTCTTC. Amino acids: CASSLGDRAAIEQFF.

This chain uses TRBV5-4 with TRBJ2-1; 8 positions agree with TRBD2. The germline V gene has CDR1 SGHNT and CDR2 YYREEE (reference sequence). V lost 4 bases, J lost 8 bases, and 11 bases stayed unmatched. This CDR3 is built from 15 residues. The CDR3 DNA reads as TGTGCCAGCAGCCCTCGGACTAGCATTAACGATGAGCAGTTCTTC. Translating gives CASSPRTSINDEQFF.

The rearrangement joins TRBV25-1 to TRBJ1-5; D is undetermined. The V end lost 6 bases, the J end lost 0 bases, and 9 bases lay between the germline ends. The CDR3 is 14 amino acids. CDR1 and CDR2 (germline): MGHDK, SYGVNS. The CDR3 DNA follows: TGTGCCAGCAGCTCCGCGGGTAGCAATCAGCCCCAGCATTTT. Translating gives CASSSAGSNQPQHF.

DNA for the CDR3: TGTGCCAGCGAACATGGGAGGGACGAGCAGTACTTC. Translating gives CASEHGRDEQYF. This chain links TRBV9 with TRBJ2-7; 7 bases align to TRBD2. Germline CDR1 is SGDLS and CDR2 is YYNGEE. V trimming: 7 bases; J trimming: 5 bases; junction bases outside the gene matches: 6. The length of the CDR3 is 12 residues.

This chain joins TRBV5-1 and TRBJ1-1, with 8 bases matching TRBD1. Trimming took 0 bases from V and 3 from J; bases not matched to a gene: 10. Germline V gives CDR1 SGHRS, CDR2 YFSETQ. This CDR3 is built from 17 residues. CDR3 nucleotides: TGCGCCAGCAGCTTGGTCCTGACAGGGGATGTGTACACTGAAGCTTTCTTT. Residues: CASSLVLTGDVYTEAFF.

With respect to this clone: At one boundary the junction diverges from the germline segment, which might be a read error. Other DNA sequences from this sample encode an identical CDR3 as well. The genes are TRBV6-5 and TRBJ1-1; 7 bases agree with TRBD1. Germline CDR1 and CDR2: MNHEY and SVGAGI. There are 16 residues in the CDR3. Written as DNA, the CDR3 is TGTGCCAGCAGTTCCGCCCTGGGTGCAGGGGGTACTGAGGCTTTCTTT. Its translation is CASSSALGAGGTEAFF.